A selection of T cell receptor beta chains follows, all from one sample in a study of identical twins. TCRdb reanalysed the 5' RACE reads using MiXCR and keeps one entry per CDR3 protein. Of approximately 230,000 distinct CDR3 sequences listed, about 6.7% are singletons. The same data also went into a second study, on T cells expressing NK-cell markers.

The sequenced sample consisted of CD8+ T cells sorted from blood. These receptors were obtained from a woman between 18 and 30 years old in good health. CDR3s include the opening cysteine and the closing phenylalanine or tryptophan. The D gene is left open where the match is weak. Rows may omit the clone size; those that give it use once, few, many or a size class.

clone size: .; D gene: .; V gene: TRBV9; J gene: TRBJ2-7; CDR3 protein: CASSVEGDNAYEQYF; CDR3 DNA: TGTGCCAGCAGCGTAGAGGGGGATAACGCCTACGAGCAGTACTTC
clone size: few; D gene: .; V gene: TRBV6-5; J gene: TRBJ2-2; CDR3 protein: CASSYSGLAGELFF; CDR3 DNA: TGTGCCAGCAGTTATTCTGGGCTCGCCGGGGAGCTGTTTTTT
clone size: .; D gene: TRBD1; V gene: TRBV7-2; J gene: TRBJ2-5; CDR3 protein: CASSLGPRDREETQYF; CDR3 DNA: TGTGCCAGCAGCTTAGGCCCCCGGGACAGGGAAGAGACCCAGTACTTC
clone size: many; D gene: .; V gene: TRBV12-3/TRBV12-4; J gene: TRBJ2-5; CDR3 protein: CASSSTLGGTQYF; CDR3 DNA: TGTGCCAGCAGTTCAACCTTGGGTGGGACCCAGTACTTC
clone size: many; D gene: .; V gene: TRBV10-3; J gene: TRBJ1-1; CDR3 protein: CAISESETSTEAFF; CDR3 DNA: TGTGCCATCAGTGAGTCAGAGACGAGCACTGAAGCTTTCTTT
clone size: many; D gene: .; V gene: TRBV3-1; J gene: TRBJ1-1; CDR3 protein: CASSQSSNYGPEAFF; CDR3 DNA: TGTGCCAGCAGCCAATCCAGTAACTATGGTCCTGAAGCTTTCTTT
clone size: many; D gene: .; V gene: TRBV7-9; J gene: TRBJ2-1; CDR3 protein: CASSSAAHEQFF; CDR3 DNA: TGTGCCAGCAGCTCGGCTGCCCATGAGCAGTTCTTC
clone size: many; D gene: .; V gene: TRBV20-1; J gene: TRBJ2-2; CDR3 protein: CSAREVAGSNTGELFF; CDR3 DNA: TGCAGTGCTAGGGAGGTAGCAGGAAGTAACACCGGGGAGCTGTTTTTT
clone size: .; D gene: TRBD1; V gene: TRBV27; J gene: TRBJ2-7; CDR3 protein: CASSSSRDRGSYEQYF; CDR3 DNA: TGTGCCAGCAGTTCCTCCCGGGACAGGGGCTCCTACGAGCAGTACTTC
clone size: few; D gene: TRBD2; V gene: TRBV7-2; J gene: TRBJ2-1; CDR3 protein: CASSFGAGGRDEQFF; CDR3 DNA: TGTGCCAGCAGCTTCGGAGCGGGAGGGCGAGATGAGCAGTTCTTC
clone size: many; D gene: TRBD2; V gene: TRBV6-1; J gene: TRBJ2-1; CDR3 protein: CASSRIAGAYNEQFF; CDR3 DNA: TGTGCCAGCAGTAGAATAGCGGGAGCTTACAATGAGCAGTTCTTC
clone size: .; D gene: .; V gene: TRBV7-9; J gene: TRBJ2-3; CDR3 protein: CASSSPGRILTDTQYF; CDR3 DNA: TGTGCCAGCAGCTCCCCCGGACGGATACTCACAGATACGCAGTATTTT
clone size: few; D gene: .; V gene: TRBV19; J gene: TRBJ2-2; CDR3 protein: CASSIEAASGELFF; CDR3 DNA: TGTGCCAGTAGTATAGAGGCGGCCTCCGGGGAGCTGTTTTTT
clone size: many; D gene: TRBD1; V gene: TRBV7-8; J gene: TRBJ1-5; CDR3 protein: CASSSTGGYNQPQHF; CDR3 DNA: TGTGCCAGCAGCTCCACAGGGGGCTACAATCAGCCCCAGCATTTT
clone size: .; D gene: .; V gene: TRBV5-6; J gene: TRBJ2-7; CDR3 protein: CASSFSVRATETYEQYF; CDR3 DNA: TGTGCCAGCAGCTTTTCCGTTCGTGCGACCGAGACCTACGAGCAGTACTTC
clone size: many; D gene: TRBD2; V gene: TRBV4-1; J gene: TRBJ2-7; CDR3 protein: CASSQGTRLYEQYF; CDR3 DNA: TGCGCCAGCAGCCAGGGGACTAGGCTCTACGAGCAGTACTTC
clone size: many; D gene: .; V gene: TRBV10-3; J gene: TRBJ2-7; CDR3 protein: CAIGPGTQGTSHEQYF; CDR3 DNA: TGTGCCATCGGACCTGGAACGCAGGGCACGTCCCACGAGCAGTACTTC
clone size: many; D gene: .; V gene: TRBV5-1; J gene: TRBJ1-1; CDR3 protein: CASSFIDTEAFF; CDR3 DNA: TGCGCCAGCAGCTTTATAGACACTGAAGCTTTCTTT
clone size: many; D gene: .; V gene: TRBV7-9; J gene: TRBJ2-7; CDR3 protein: CASRGQSYEQYF; CDR3 DNA: TGTGCCAGCCGAGGACAATCCTACGAGCAGTACTTC
clone size: few; D gene: .; V gene: TRBV7-8; J gene: TRBJ2-3; CDR3 protein: CASSPRGSIHSSTDTQYF; CDR3 DNA: TGTGCCAGCAGCCCAAGGGGGTCCATACACTCTAGCACAGATACGCAGTATTTT
clone size: many; D gene: .; V gene: TRBV11-2; J gene: TRBJ2-7; CDR3 protein: CASSLAGVSYEQYF; CDR3 DNA: TGTGCCAGCAGCTTAGCCGGGGTTTCCTACGAGCAGTACTTC
clone size: few; D gene: TRBD1; V gene: TRBV11-1; J gene: TRBJ2-3; CDR3 protein: CASSLARDRGYPPTDTQYF; CDR3 DNA: TGTGCCAGCAGCTTAGCCCGGGACAGGGGCTATCCCCCCACAGATACGCAGTATTTT
clone size: few; D gene: TRBD2; V gene: TRBV7-2; J gene: TRBJ2-3; CDR3 protein: CASSLTSGRADTQYF; CDR3 DNA: TGTGCCAGCAGCTTAACTAGCGGGAGGGCAGATACGCAGTATTTT
clone size: few; D gene: .; V gene: TRBV28; J gene: TRBJ2-2; CDR3 protein: CASSGGAGGPPTGELFF; CDR3 DNA: TGTGCCAGCAGCGGTGGAGCGGGCGGACCCCCCACCGGGGAGCTGTTTTTT
clone size: few; D gene: .; V gene: TRBV6-2/TRBV6-3; J gene: TRBJ1-1; CDR3 protein: CASNHGAGDFFSEAFF; CDR3 DNA: TGTGCCAGCAACCACGGGGCAGGGGATTTTTTTTCTGAAGCTTTCTTT
clone size: .; D gene: .; V gene: TRBV9; J gene: TRBJ2-3; CDR3 protein: CASSPQGGTRTDTQYF; CDR3 DNA: TGTGCCAGCAGTCCCCAGGGGGGGACGAGGACAGATACGCAGTATTTT
clone size: many; D gene: TRBD2; V gene: TRBV4-3; J gene: TRBJ2-7; CDR3 protein: CASSPGSGSYEQYF; CDR3 DNA: TGCGCCAGCAGCCCGGGTAGCGGGAGCTACGAGCAGTACTTC
clone size: many; D gene: .; V gene: TRBV3-1; J gene: TRBJ2-3; CDR3 protein: CASSPDSTDTQYF; CDR3 DNA: TGTGCCAGCAGCCCCGACTCCACAGATACGCAGTATTTT
clone size: .; D gene: TRBD1; V gene: TRBV27; J gene: TRBJ1-1; CDR3 protein: CASSPIPGTGDTEAFF; CDR3 DNA: TGTGCCAGCAGTCCCATTCCCGGGACAGGGGACACTGAAGCTTTCTTT
clone size: many; D gene: .; V gene: TRBV5-1; J gene: TRBJ2-7; CDR3 protein: CASSVVPSEYVDSYEQYF; CDR3 DNA: TGCGCCAGCAGCGTGGTCCCTAGCGAATACGTCGACTCCTACGAGCAGTACTTC
clone size: many; D gene: .; V gene: TRBV7-9; J gene: TRBJ2-1; CDR3 protein: CASSRGGMNNEQFF; CDR3 DNA: TGTGCCAGCAGCAGGGGGGGAATGAATAATGAGCAGTTCTTC
clone size: .; D gene: TRBD2; V gene: TRBV6-2/TRBV6-3; J gene: TRBJ2-7; CDR3 protein: CASSYSGSSYEQYF; CDR3 DNA: TGTGCCAGCAGCTATAGCGGGAGCTCCTACGAGCAGTACTTC
clone size: .; D gene: TRBD1; V gene: TRBV27; J gene: TRBJ1-5; CDR3 protein: CASSSGTAQPQHF; CDR3 DNA: TGTGCCAGCAGTTCGGGGACAGCACAGCCCCAGCATTTT
clone size: .; D gene: .; V gene: TRBV12-3/TRBV12-4; J gene: TRBJ1-3; CDR3 protein: CASSPTASGNTIYF; CDR3 DNA: TGTGCCAGCAGTCCGACCGCTTCTGGAAACACCATATATTTT
clone size: .; D gene: TRBD2; V gene: TRBV4-1; J gene: TRBJ2-1; CDR3 protein: CASSPMAGGPYNEQFF; CDR3 DNA: TGCGCCAGCAGCCCTATGGCGGGGGGCCCCTACAATGAGCAGTTCTTC
clone size: few; D gene: .; V gene: TRBV27; J gene: TRBJ2-7; CDR3 protein: CASRRAGQSEQYF; CDR3 DNA: TGTGCCAGCCGGAGGGCAGGCCAGAGCGAGCAGTACTTC
clone size: few; D gene: .; V gene: TRBV5-1; J gene: TRBJ2-3; CDR3 protein: CASGTDMSDTQYF; CDR3 DNA: TGCGCCAGCGGTACAGATATGTCAGATACGCAGTATTTT
clone size: .; D gene: TRBD1; V gene: TRBV7-2; J gene: TRBJ1-1; CDR3 protein: CAGGQGPEAFF; CDR3 DNA: TGTGCCGGTGGACAGGGGCCTGAAGCTTTCTTT
clone size: many; D gene: .; V gene: TRBV4-3; J gene: TRBJ2-1; CDR3 protein: CASSQGTMDNEQFF; CDR3 DNA: TGCGCCAGCAGCCAGGGGACCATGGACAATGAGCAGTTCTTC
clone size: few; D gene: .; V gene: TRBV15; J gene: TRBJ2-7; CDR3 protein: CATSTGEPYEQYF; CDR3 DNA: TGTGCCACCAGCACAGGGGAACCCTACGAGCAGTACTTC
clone size: .; D gene: .; V gene: TRBV20-1; J gene: TRBJ2-1; CDR3 protein: CSARALGNEQFF; CDR3 DNA: TGCAGTGCTAGAGCCTTGGGCAATGAGCAGTTCTTC
clone size: few; D gene: TRBD2; V gene: TRBV7-2; J gene: TRBJ2-1; CDR3 protein: CASSLGEGLAGINEQFF; CDR3 DNA: TGTGCCAGCAGCTTAGGGGAGGGGCTAGCGGGAATAAATGAGCAGTTCTTC
clone size: many; D gene: .; V gene: TRBV11-2; J gene: TRBJ2-2; CDR3 protein: CASSLLARGGELFF; CDR3 DNA: TGTGCCAGCAGCTTATTGGCCAGGGGCGGGGAGCTGTTTTTT
clone size: many; D gene: .; V gene: TRBV5-1; J gene: TRBJ2-3; CDR3 protein: CASSITGSLDTQYF; CDR3 DNA: TGCGCCAGCAGCATCACCGGCAGTTTGGATACGCAGTATTTT
clone size: many; D gene: .; V gene: TRBV6-2/TRBV6-3; J gene: TRBJ2-5; CDR3 protein: CASSVTGFQETQYF; CDR3 DNA: TGTGCCAGCAGTGTAACAGGGTTCCAAGAGACCCAGTACTTC
clone size: many; D gene: TRBD2; V gene: TRBV11-2; J gene: TRBJ2-1; CDR3 protein: CASSLGPPAGGAGYNEQFF; CDR3 DNA: TGTGCCAGCAGCTTAGGCCCCCCAGCGGGAGGGGCCGGCTACAATGAGCAGTTCTTC
clone size: many; D gene: .; V gene: TRBV2; J gene: TRBJ2-7; CDR3 protein: CASSTDGGVYEQYF; CDR3 DNA: TGTGCCAGCAGCACGGACGGTGGGGTCTACGAGCAGTACTTC
clone size: few; D gene: .; V gene: TRBV2; J gene: TRBJ1-2; CDR3 protein: CASSLPPGTDYGYTF; CDR3 DNA: TGTGCCAGCAGTTTACCACCCGGGACGGACTATGGCTACACCTTC
clone size: many; D gene: .; V gene: TRBV29-1; J gene: TRBJ2-2; CDR3 protein: CSVSSVGELFF; CDR3 DNA: TGCAGCGTCTCCTCTGTCGGGGAGCTGTTTTTT
clone size: .; D gene: .; V gene: TRBV2; J gene: TRBJ1-4; CDR3 protein: CASSEAADKKLFF; CDR3 DNA: TGTGCCAGCAGTGAAGCGGCGGATAAAAAACTGTTTTTT